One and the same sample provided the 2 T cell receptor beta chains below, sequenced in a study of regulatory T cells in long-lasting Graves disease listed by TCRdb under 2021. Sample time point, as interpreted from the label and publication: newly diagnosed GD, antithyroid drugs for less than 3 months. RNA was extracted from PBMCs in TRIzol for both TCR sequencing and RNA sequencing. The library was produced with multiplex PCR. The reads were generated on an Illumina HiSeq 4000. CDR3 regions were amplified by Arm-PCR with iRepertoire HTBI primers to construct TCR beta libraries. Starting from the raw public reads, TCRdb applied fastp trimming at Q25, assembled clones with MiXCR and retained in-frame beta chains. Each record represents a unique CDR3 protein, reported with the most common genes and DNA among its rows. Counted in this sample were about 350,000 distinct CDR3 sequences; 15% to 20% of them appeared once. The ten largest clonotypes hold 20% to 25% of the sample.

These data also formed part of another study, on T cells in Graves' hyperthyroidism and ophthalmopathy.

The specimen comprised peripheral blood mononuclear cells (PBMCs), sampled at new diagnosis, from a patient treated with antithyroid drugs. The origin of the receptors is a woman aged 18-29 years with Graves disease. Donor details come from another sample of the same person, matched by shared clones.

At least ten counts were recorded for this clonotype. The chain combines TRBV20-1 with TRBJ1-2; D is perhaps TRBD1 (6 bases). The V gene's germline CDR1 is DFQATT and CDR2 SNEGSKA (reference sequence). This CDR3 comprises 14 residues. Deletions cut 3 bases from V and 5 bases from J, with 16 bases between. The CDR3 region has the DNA TGCAGTGCTAGTGAGCACAGGGCCGAATATGGCTACACCTTC. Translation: CSASEHRAEYGYTF.

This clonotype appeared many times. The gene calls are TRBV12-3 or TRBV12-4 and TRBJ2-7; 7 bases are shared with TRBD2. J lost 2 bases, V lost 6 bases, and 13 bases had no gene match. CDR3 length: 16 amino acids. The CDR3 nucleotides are TGTGCCAGCAGCCGCCCAGGGAGGGTCCCAGCCTACGAGCAGTACTTC. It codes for CASSRPGRVPAYEQYF.